The clone carrying this TCR beta chain has just a few counts. The antigen is undetermined. TCRdb used MiXCR to reprocess the RT-PCR reads, holding one entry per CDR3 protein. The sample contains around 520,000 distinct CDR3 sequences, roughly 27% of which appear only once. Germline CDR1 MNHEY, CDR2 SMNVEV (reference sequence). The CDR3 has 16 residues. Trimming left V 6 bases short and J 4 bases short, with 21 bases between. This record comes from a study of response to subunit inactivated influenza vaccine. Study findings and constraints: After each seasonal influenza vaccination, few new T cells are recruited, the authors suggested.

The source of this sequence is a man aged 50 to 59 who received an inactivated influenza vaccine. The sample was CD4+ T cells sorted from PBMCs, taken more than 4 days after vaccination. This chain uses TRBV27 with TRBJ1-1, with D tentatively TRBD1 (6 bases). In DNA, the CDR3 is TGTGCCAGCAGCACACAGGGATTTCCGGGAGGCACTGAAGCTTTCTTT. Protein product: CASSTQGFPGGTEAFF.